This T cell receptor (beta chain) was obtained from a study of cytomegalovirus exposure and HLA in healthy donors. Study observations and caveats: For TCR beta chains, V- and J-gene trimming was later linked to a missense DCLRE1C variant.

PCR was performed using 60 Vbeta and 13 Jbeta primers. The repertoire was sequenced with immunoSEQ multiplex PCR; TCRdb's copy has only in-frame clones and lacks some. The sample yields approximately 170,000 clones, more than 65% seen once. CDR1 and CDR2 from the germline V gene are LGHNA and YSLEER. CDR3 length: 15 residues. J gave up 0 bases and V 4 bases, and 5 bases lay outside the gene matches. About this clone: Antigen unknown.

Specimen: PBMCs. This TCR derives from a man aged 50-60 years in good health and CMV-seropositive. J is TRBJ1-1 and V is TRBV4-3, with 7 bases identical to TRBD1. The CDR3 is CASSRGDSMNTEAFF. In DNA, the CDR3 is TGCGCCAGCAGCCGCGGGGACAGCATGAACACTGAAGCTTTCTTT.